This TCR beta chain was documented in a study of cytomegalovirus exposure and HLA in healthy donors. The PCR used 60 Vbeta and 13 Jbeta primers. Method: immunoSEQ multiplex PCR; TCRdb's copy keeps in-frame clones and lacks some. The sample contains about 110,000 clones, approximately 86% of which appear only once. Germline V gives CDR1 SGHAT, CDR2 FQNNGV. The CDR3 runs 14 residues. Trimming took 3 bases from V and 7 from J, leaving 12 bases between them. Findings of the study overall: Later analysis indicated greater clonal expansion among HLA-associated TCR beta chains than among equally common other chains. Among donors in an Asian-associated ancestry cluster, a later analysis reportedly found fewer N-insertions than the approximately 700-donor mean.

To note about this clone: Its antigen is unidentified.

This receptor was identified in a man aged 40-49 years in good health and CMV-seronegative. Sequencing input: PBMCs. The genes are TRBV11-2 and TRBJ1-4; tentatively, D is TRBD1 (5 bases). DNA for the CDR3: TGTGCCAGCAGCTTTAGGCCGGGGGGTGAAAAACTGTTTTTT. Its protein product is CASSFRPGGEKLFF.